The rows below give T cell receptor beta chains drawn from one sample of a study of shared clonotypes between healthy human individuals. Generated by immunoSEQ multiplex PCR, the TCRdb table keeps only in-frame clones and is missing some. The sample has over a million clones, around 74% seen once; the top ten hold 1.4% to 1.5%. The sample was memory CD4+ T cells sorted from blood. These receptors came from a man younger than 35 in good health. CDR3s include the opening cysteine and the closing phenylalanine or tryptophan. Fields, in order: J gene, V gene, clone size, D gene, CDR3 DNA, CDR3 protein. The D gene is left open where the match is weak. Clone size, where shown, is once, few, many, or a class for clones that have expanded.

J: TRBJ2-5
V: TRBV7-6
size: .
D: .
DNA: TGTGCCAGCAGCTTGGGAAGTCACCAAGAGACCCAGTACTTC
CDR3: CASSLGSHQETQYF

J: TRBJ2-7
V: TRBV19
size: .
D: TRBD1
DNA: TGTGCCAGTAGACGGACAGGATCTAGCTCCTACGAGCAGTACTTC
CDR3: CASRRTGSSSYEQYF

J: TRBJ2-7
V: TRBV18
size: .
D: .
DNA: TGTGCCAGCTCACCACGCCTATCCGGAGGGTTCGACGAGCAGTACTTC
CDR3: CASSPRLSGGFDEQYF

J: TRBJ2-5
V: TRBV5-4
size: .
D: .
DNA: TGTGCCAGCAGCTCAACCGGACATGGCCCTCAAGAGACCCAGTACTTC
CDR3: CASSSTGHGPQETQYF

J: TRBJ1-2
V: TRBV7-2
size: .
D: .
DNA: TGTGCCAGCAGCTTAAGGGGGAACTATGGCTACACCTTC
CDR3: CASSLRGNYGYTF

J: TRBJ2-7
V: TRBV23-1
size: .
D: .
DNA: TGCGCCAGCAGTCTGGGGGGACGGTTGGACGAGCAGTACTTC
CDR3: CASSLGGRLDEQYF

J: TRBJ2-2
V: TRBV5-4
size: .
D: TRBD2
DNA: TGTGCCAGCAGCCCGACTAGCGGGAGGGCTAACACCGGGGAGCTGTTTTTT
CDR3: CASSPTSGRANTGELFF

J: TRBJ1-1
V: TRBV30
size: .
D: .
DNA: TGTGCCTGGAACCACATACCCAGGACTGAAGCTTTCTTT
CDR3: CAWNHIPRTEAFF

J: TRBJ1-1
V: TRBV30
size: .
D: .
DNA: TGTGCCTTCTGTAGGGCCTTGAACACTGAAGCTTTCTTT
CDR3: CAFCRALNTEAFF

J: TRBJ2-1
V: TRBV7-2
size: .
D: .
DNA: TGTGCCAGCAGCCTCAGATCTGCGGATGAGCAGTTCTTC
CDR3: CASSLRSADEQFF

J: TRBJ2-6
V: TRBV28
size: .
D: .
DNA: TGTGCCAGCAGTTTCCTCGCGGAAACCGCTGGGGCCAACGTCCTGACTTTC
CDR3: CASSFLAETAGANVLTF

J: TRBJ2-7
V: TRBV21-1
size: few
D: .
DNA: TGTGCCAGCAGCAAAGACCCGCACTACGAGCAGTACTTC
CDR3: CASSKDPHYEQYF

J: TRBJ2-3
V: TRBV11-3
size: once
D: TRBD2
DNA: TGTGCCAGCAGCCCGGGGGGGCTAGCATCGCAGTATTTT
CDR3: CASSPGGLASQYF

J: TRBJ1-1
V: TRBV5-4
size: .
D: TRBD1
DNA: TGCGCCAGCAGCCAGGGGGGGACAGGGGTGAACACTGAAGCTTTCTTT
CDR3: CASSQGGTGVNTEAFF

J: TRBJ2-5
V: TRBV7-2
size: .
D: .
DNA: TGTGCCAGCAGCCTGGATGGGGGCAGCCAAGAGACCCAGTACTTC
CDR3: CASSLDGGSQETQYF

J: TRBJ1-2
V: TRBV19
size: .
D: TRBD1
DNA: TGTGCCAGTAGTATGGGGACAGGCAACTATGGCTACACCTTC
CDR3: CASSMGTGNYGYTF

J: TRBJ2-1
V: TRBV5-6
size: .
D: TRBD1
DNA: TGTGCCAGCAGCTTGGGGACAGGGGGCGCATACAATGAGCAGTTCTTC
CDR3: CASSLGTGGAYNEQFF

J: TRBJ1-2
V: TRBV27
size: .
D: TRBD1
DNA: TGTGCCAGCAGTTCCTTAACCCCGACAGGGTTCTATGGCTACACCTTC
CDR3: CASSSLTPTGFYGYTF

J: TRBJ1-2
V: TRBV19
size: .
D: .
DNA: TGTGCCAGTCTTAACCCGGACCACTTCACTATGGGCTACACCTTC
CDR3: CASLNPDHFTMGYTF

J: TRBJ2-7
V: TRBV7-8
size: many
D: TRBD2
DNA: TGTGCCAGCAGCACTACTAGCGGCGAGCAGTACTTC
CDR3: CASSTTSGEQYF

J: TRBJ2-2
V: TRBV7-2
size: .
D: .
DNA: TGTGCCAGCAGCAAGGGACGAAACACCGGGGAGCTGTTTTTT
CDR3: CASSKGRNTGELFF